This T cell receptor beta chain was recovered during a study of shared clonotypes between healthy human individuals. The CDR3 runs to 13 residues. Trimming removed 5 bases at V and 2 bases at J, with 9 bases between. The V gene's germline CDR1 is SGHTA and CDR2 FQGNSA. TCRdb's table, derived via immunoSEQ multiplex PCR, lists solely in-frame clones and lacks some. The sample lists approximately 2,300,000 clones, 85% to 95% occurring once. Study-level points and caveats: Genetic and exposure-history diversity was limited by the few donors. Among non-shared clonotypes, generation probabilities were lower than among those shared by all four donors. Among donors, clonotype sharing was expected to be affected by sequencing depth. Naive CD4 clonotypes overlapped across several donors at approximately 5.5%.

Regarding this clone: Its target is unknown. The sample has other DNA sequences that encode this CDR3 too.

The chain employs TRBV7-2 and TRBJ1-2; D is perhaps TRBD1 (5 bases). The receptor was isolated from a man between 18 and 29 years old in good health. Some clones in this sample may be carry-over from other donors' samples. The sample consisted of naive CD4+ T cells from PBMCs. Subset meaning: CD45RA+ positively selected. As DNA, the CDR3 is TGTGCCAGCAGCCCCGACAGAAACTATGGCTACACCTTC. Residues: CASSPDRNYGYTF.